This T cell receptor (beta chain) was sequenced in a study of identical twins. Findings and caveats of the study: Models underestimated how often monozygotic twins shared out-of-frame TCR alpha. Carriage of fewer insertions was seen in abundant cord blood beta clonotypes, whereas memory repertoires showed none. Analyses of zero insertions could, in part, be confounded by invariant MAIT and iNKT cells.

TCRdb itself ran the 5' RACE reads through MiXCR, one entry per CDR3 protein. The sample yields 1,800,000 or so distinct CDR3 sequences, less than 40% seen once. Remarks on this clonotype: Its antigen is currently unknown.

With no exceptions, donors were healthy Caucasians. V shed 6 bases and J 0 bases; nucleotides not matched to a gene: 9. Germline loops: CDR1 MNHEY, CDR2 SVGEGT. There are 16 residues in the CDR3. The origin of this receptor is a newborn girl in good health. Source material: cord blood. The genes are TRBV6-2 or TRBV6-3 and TRBJ2-3, with TRBD1 matching over 7 bases. CDR3 bases: TGTGCCAGCAGAAGTTCCGGGACAGAGAGCACAGATACGCAGTATTTT. Translating it yields CASRSSGTESTDTQYF.